One sample yielded the 19 T cell receptor beta chains listed below, sequenced in a study of response to subunit inactivated influenza vaccine. TCRdb called the RT-PCR reads again in MiXCR, with one record for every CDR3 protein. Of 450,000 to 700,000 distinct CDR3 sequences listed, 12% to 15% are singletons. This material consisted of PBMCs from blood, taken roughly 12 days after vaccination. The source is a man aged 50-60 years who received an inactivated influenza vaccine.

The chain carries TRBV18 and TRBJ2-1, with TRBD1 matching over 8 bases. Germline V gene sequence: CDR1 KGHSH, CDR2 LQKENI. Unmatched junction bases numbered 11, after V lost 1 base and J lost 9 bases. CDR3 length: 16 residues. CDR3 coding DNA: TGTGCCAGCTCACCACGGGAGACAGGGGTCGGCCGTGAGCAGTTCTTC. Translated: CASSPRETGVGREQFF.

This clonotype was detected only a few times. The chain has TRBV7-9 and TRBJ2-6; D might be TRBD1 (6 bases). Germline V gene data show CDR1 as SEHNR and CDR2 as FQNEAQ (reference sequence). The CDR3 consists of 15 residues. V gave up 10 bases and J gave up 1 base, with 14 bases separating them. CDR3 protein: CATGQRISGANVLTF. In nucleotides, the CDR3 is TGTGCCACCGGACAGAGGATATCTGGGGCCAACGTCCTGACTTTC.

This clonotype has a handful of counts. The chain is built from TRBV9 and TRBJ2-2, with D uncertain. The CDR3 extends over 15 amino acids. Per germline, CDR1 SGDLS and CDR2 YYNGEE. Between the trimmed V and J ends, which lost 0 bases and 2 bases, there was a span of 8 bases. Here the CDR3 reads CASSVGQRNTGELFF. In DNA form, the CDR3 reads TGTGCCAGCAGCGTAGGGCAGCGTAACACCGGGGAGCTGTTTTTT.

In the case of this clonotype: A clone one base away is much larger, so this may be a read error. This rearrangement joins TRBV12-3 or TRBV12-4 to TRBJ1-1; no clear D gene. The CDR3 totals 13 residues. The CDR3 DNA reads TGTGCCAGCAGTATAGCGTGGAACACTGAAGCTTTCTTT. Amino acid sequence: CASSIAWNTEAFF.

In DNA form, the CDR3 reads TGTGCCAGCACCCAACAGGGCCACCTCGCGAATGAGCAGTTCTTC. Its translation is CASTQQGHLANEQFF. The J gene is TRBJ2-1, the V gene TRBV27; D may be TRBD1 (6 bases). This CDR3 has 15 amino acids. Trimming shortened V by 7 bases and J by 7 bases, and 20 bases separated the two germline ends. CDR1 and CDR2 from the germline V gene are MNHEY and SMNVEV (reference sequence).

The chain couples TRBV6-5 to TRBJ2-6; 7 bases match TRBD2. V shed 4 bases and J 1 base; nucleotides not matched to a gene: 7. CDR3 length: 17 residues. Per germline, CDR1 MNHEY and CDR2 SVGAGI. The DNA of the CDR3 is TGTGCCAGCAGTTGGGGGGGGTTAGTGTCTGGGGCCAACGTCCTGACTTTC. Translation: CASSWGGLVSGANVLTF.

This clonotype showed up just a few times. This chain links TRBV27 with TRBJ2-1; 7 nucleotides match TRBD1. The CDR3 consists of 17 residues. Trimming at V came to 4 bases and at J to 1 base, leaving 10 bases not matched to a gene. Germline V gives CDR1 MNHEY, CDR2 SMNVEV (reference sequence). The CDR3 region has the DNA TGTGCCAGCAGTTCCCGACAGGGAAGTCCTTCCTACAATGAGCAGTTCTTC. It translates to CASSSRQGSPSYNEQFF.

This clonotype turned up a few times. This chain uses TRBV27 with TRBJ2-7; D gene unclear. Germline V gene data show CDR1 as MNHEY and CDR2 as SMNVEV (reference sequence). Trimming cost V 2 bases and J 3 bases, with 11 bases left between them. The CDR3 runs 14 residues. The CDR3 spells CASSLKAEIYEQYF. As DNA, the CDR3 is TGTGCCAGCAGTTTAAAGGCGGAAATCTACGAGCAGTACTTC.

This sequence joins TRBV30 and TRBJ1-2, with D uncertain. Trimming shortened V by 2 bases and J by 8 bases, and 9 bases separated the two germline ends. The germline gives CDR1 GTSNPN, CDR2 SVGIG (reference sequence). The CDR3 consists of 11 residues. The CDR3 bases are TGTGCCTGGAGTCCCCTCTGGGGCTACACCTTC. It codes for CAWSPLWGYTF.

The CDR3 spells CASSGGTSFYEQYF. CDR3 nucleotide sequence: TGTGCCAGCAGCGGAGGGACTTCTTTTTACGAGCAGTACTTC. The V call is TRBV9, the J call TRBJ2-7; perhaps TRBD2 as D (6 bases). The CDR3 contains 14 residues. Trimming removed 3 bases at V and 4 bases at J, with 14 bases between. Per germline, CDR1 SGDLS and CDR2 YYNGEE.

V gene TRBV5-1 combines with J gene TRBJ2-1, with a possible D match to TRBD2 (6 bases). The CDR3 sequence is 16 residues long. V was trimmed by 3 bases and J by 0 bases, leaving 13 bases between them. From germline, CDR1 is SGHRS and CDR2 YFSETQ. The CDR3 DNA reads TGCGCCAGCAGCTGGGGGACTGCGAGCTCCTACAATGAGCAGTTCTTC. This codes for CASSWGTASSYNEQFF. Variable domain in full (rest from reference TRBV5-1 and TRBJ2-1): KAGVTQTPRYLIKTRGQQVTLSCSPISGHRSVSWYQQTPGQGLQFLFEYFSETQRNKGNFPGRFSGRQFSNSRSEMNVSTLELGDSALYLCASSWGTASSYNEQFFGPGTRLTVL.

The rearrangement uses TRBV12-3 or TRBV12-4 and TRBJ2-1, with D tentatively TRBD1 or TRBD2 (5 bases each). This CDR3 contains 13 residues. With 6 bases removed from V and 6 bases from J, the gap between germline ends came to 12 bases. The CDR3 DNA reads as TGTGCCAGCAGCAAGGGACCATCCAATGAGCAGTTCTTC. Its protein product is CASSKGPSNEQFF.

This sequence joins TRBV20-1 and TRBJ2-5; TRBD2 might be the D (5 bases). The germline V and J ends were trimmed by 6 bases and 5 bases, with 19 bases remaining between them. The CDR3 runs to 14 residues. CDR1 and CDR2 from the germline V gene are DFQATT and SNEGSKA (reference sequence). The CDR3 nucleotides read TGCAGTGCCGATGTACCGAAATCGGGGGAGACCCAGTACTTC. This translates into CSADVPKSGETQYF.

The chain couples TRBV12-3 or TRBV12-4 to TRBJ2-3, with D unclear. The CDR3 is made up of 13 amino acids. Between the trimmed V and J ends, which lost 3 bases and 3 bases, there was a span of 7 bases. CDR3 amino acids: CASSFSETDTQYF. The CDR3 DNA reads TGTGCCAGCAGTTTCAGCGAGACAGATACGCAGTATTTT.

CDR3 DNA: TGTGCCTGGAGTGTAGGGCACAGCTCCAACTATGGCTACACCTTC. This encodes CAWSVGHSSNYGYTF. The chain links TRBV30 to TRBJ1-2; D call uncertain. With 0 bases removed from V and 2 bases from J, the gap between germline ends came to 13 bases. Germline values: CDR1 GTSNPN, CDR2 SVGIG (reference sequence). The length of the CDR3 is 15 residues.

The CDR3 DNA reads as TGCGCCAGCAGCTGGACAGGGACACGTGGAACTGAAGCTTTCTTT. Translating gives CASSWTGTRGTEAFF. This rearrangement joins TRBV5-1 to TRBJ1-1, with 8 bases fitting TRBD1. Germline V gene lookup returns CDR1 SGHRS and CDR2 YFSETQ. CDR3 length equals 15 residues. V lost 3 bases and J lost 5; bases outside the gene matches: 9.

The chain is built from TRBV19 and TRBJ1-2; TRBD1 aligns across 10 bases. Losses at the gene ends were 4 bases for V and 2 bases for J; bases not matched to a gene: 4. The CDR3 has 15 amino acids. Germline loops: CDR1 LNHDA, CDR2 SQIVND (reference sequence). This chain's CDR3 is CASSRDRGRNYGYTF. CDR3 coding DNA: TGTGCCAGTAGTAGGGACAGGGGACGAAACTATGGCTACACCTTC.

This sequence joins TRBV7-9 and TRBJ2-3; D possibly corresponds to TRBD2 (6 bases). Germline-derived CDR1 and CDR2 are SEHNR and FQNEAQ (reference sequence). This CDR3 is 15 amino acids long. With 4 bases removed from V and 1 base from J, the gap between germline ends came to 12 bases. The CDR3 nucleotides are TGTGCCAGCAGCTCTCTGCGGGGCGGCACAGATACGCAGTATTTT. This gives the protein CASSSLRGGTDTQYF.

This clonotype came up a few times. V is TRBV7-9 and J is TRBJ2-3, with no clear D. The V end was cut by 0 bases, the J end by 4 bases, with 14 bases between. Germline V CDR1 and CDR2: SEHNR, FQNEAQ (reference sequence). CDR3 size: 16 residues. CDR3 in DNA: TGTGCCAGCAGCTTAGCGCTGGCGAGTTCGGCAGATACGCAGTATTTT. Translating gives CASSLALASSADTQYF.